A selection of T cell receptor beta chains follows, all from one sample in a study of OX40 agonist ivuxolimab in advanced cancers. Profiling relied on immunoSEQ multiplex PCR, and the TCRdb table lists in-frame clones only, not all of them. This table holds 95,000 to 100,000 clones, about 80% found once. Sequenced here: CD4+ or CD8+ T cells sorted from blood, sampled in a trial of the OX40 agonist ivuxolimab. All receptors derive from an adult with an advanced solid tumor such as melanoma, head and neck, liver or kidney cancer. Both conserved end residues are part of each CDR3. The D gene is left open where the match is weak. Clone size, where shown, is once, few, many, or a class for clones that have expanded.

abundance	d_gene	j_gene	v_gene	CDR3nt	CDR3aa
-	-	TRBJ2-2	TRBV4-3	TGCGCCAGCAGCCAAGACATCAGAGGAGGCACCGGGGAGCTGTTTTTT	CASSQDIRGGTGELFF
-	TRBD1	TRBJ1-4	TRBV4-3	TGCGCCAGCAGCCGTGGGGACAGGTCTCGCGGGGAAAAACTGTTTTTT	CASSRGDRSRGEKLFF
-	-	TRBJ2-3	TRBV9	TGTGCCAGCAGCCCACGGGACTGGACAGATACGCAGTATTTT	CASSPRDWTDTQYF
-	TRBD1	TRBJ2-7	TRBV19	TGTGCCAGTAGCTCAGGGGGCCGATTGGACGAGCAGTACTTC	CASSSGGRLDEQYF
many	-	TRBJ1-2	TRBV9	TGTGCCAGCAGCCTTTCCAACTATGGCTACACCTTC	CASSLSNYGYTF
-	-	TRBJ2-5	TRBV19	TGTGCCAGTAGTACCGTCCAGGGGCGAGAGACCCAGTACTTC	CASSTVQGRETQYF
-	-	TRBJ1-1	TRBV10-1	TGCGCCAGCAGTGAGTCAGGTCGTGAAGCTTTCTTT	CASSESGREAFF
-	-	TRBJ2-1	TRBV7-3	TGTGCCAGCAGCGGCCTTGGGTCAGTCGCAAATGAGCAGTTCTTC	CASSGLGSVANEQFF
once	-	TRBJ2-7	TRBV29-1	TGCAGCGTTGGCACTATACCTAGCTCCTACGAGCAGTACTTC	CSVGTIPSSYEQYF
-	TRBD2	TRBJ2-3	TRBV7-2	TGTGCCAGCAGCTTAGTACTAGCGGGAGGCGCAGATACGCAGTATTTT	CASSLVLAGGADTQYF
-	-	TRBJ1-5	TRBV10-2	TGCGCCAGCAGTGAGAACAGCAATCAGCCCCAGCATTTT	CASSENSNQPQHF
-	-	TRBJ1-4	TRBV7-2	TGTGCCAGCCAAAGAAATAATGAAAAACTGTTTTTT	CASQRNNEKLFF
few	-	TRBJ2-6	TRBV6-5	TGTGCCAGCAGTTCTGGCCAGATCTCTGGGGCCAACGTCCTGACTTTC	CASSSGQISGANVLTF
-	-	TRBJ1-4	TRBV5-1	TGCGCCAGCAGCTTGGCACCAAGGGGGGCGGGTAATGAAAAACTGTTTTTT	CASSLAPRGAGNEKLFF
-	TRBD1	TRBJ1-1	TRBV5-1	TGCGCCAGCAGCCTGAGAACAGGGGGCACTGAAGCTTTCTTT	CASSLRTGGTEAFF
-	TRBD2	TRBJ2-3	TRBV18	TGTGCCAGCTCACCACGTGCCGGGGGGGATACAGATACGCAGTATTTT	CASSPRAGGDTDTQYF
-	-	TRBJ1-5	TRBV15	TGTGCCACCAGCAGAGAAACCCCCAGGGGCGGTCAGCCCCAGCATTTT	CATSRETPRGGQPQHF
-	-	TRBJ1-2	TRBV6-6	TGTGCCAGCAGTTACAGGGAGGATGGCTACACCTTC	CASSYREDGYTF
-	-	TRBJ1-2	TRBV20-1	TGCAGTGCTATCAAGGATAATGGCTACACCTTC	CSAIKDNGYTF
-	-	TRBJ2-7	TRBV9	TGTGCCAGCAGCACGCTTGAGGACTCCTACGAGCAGTACTTC	CASSTLEDSYEQYF
once	-	TRBJ2-7	TRBV13	TGTGCCAGCAGCTCTACGGTTACCTACGAGCAGTACTTC	CASSSTVTYEQYF
-	-	TRBJ2-2	TRBV7-6	TGTGCCAGCAGCTCTATTAACACCGGGGAGCTGTTTTTT	CASSSINTGELFF
-	-	TRBJ2-1	TRBV18	TGTGCCAGCTCACCACCGAGGAATTATTTCGATAATGAGCAGTTCTTC	CASSPPRNYFDNEQFF
few	-	TRBJ1-6	TRBV27	TGTGCCAGCAGCCCAAACAGGAAAAGATTTGTCTCACCCCTCCACTTT	CASSPNRKRFVSPLHF
-	-	TRBJ1-5	TRBV19	TGTGCCAGTAGTTGGCAGGGAGGTCAGCCCCAGCATTTT	CASSWQGGQPQHF
-	-	TRBJ2-1	TRBV4-2	TGTGCCAGCAGCCAAGCGGGGGCAAGTTCCTACAATGAGCAGTTCTTC	CASSQAGASSYNEQFF
-	-	TRBJ2-5	TRBV28	TGTGCCAGCAGTTTGGGGGCCAGAGGGGATCAGTACTTC	CASSLGARGDQYF
-	-	TRBJ2-7	TRBV7-2	TGTGCCAGCAGCTTAAGTATCGGGGGACCCTCCTACGAGCAGTACTTC	CASSLSIGGPSYEQYF
-	TRBD1	TRBJ1-2	TRBV9	TGTGCCAGCAGCGCCGACAGGGCCAGCTTTTGGGGCTACACCTTC	CASSADRASFWGYTF
-	-	TRBJ1-2	TRBV28	TGTGCCAGCGTCGAGTATACAGGAGAAGGCTACACCTTC	CASVEYTGEGYTF
-	-	TRBJ2-7	TRBV5-6	TGTGCCAGCAGCTTGGGCGCGAGCGTGCAGTACTTC	CASSLGASVQYF
-	TRBD1	TRBJ1-1	TRBV10-2	TGCGCCAGCAGTGAGGCAGACAGGGGAGAAGCTTTCTTT	CASSEADRGEAFF
-	-	TRBJ2-7	TRBV18	TGTGCCAGCTCACCAGGGGGCGGAGCGGAGTACTACGAGCAGTACTTC	CASSPGGGAEYYEQYF
-	TRBD2	TRBJ2-3	TRBV5-1	TGCGCCAGCAGTCGGACTAGCGGGGGCTCCAATACGCAGTATTTT	CASSRTSGGSNTQYF
-	TRBD1	TRBJ2-1	TRBV29-1	TGCAGCGCCACGATCACCAGGGGGCCCTACAATGAGCAGTTCTTC	CSATITRGPYNEQFF
once	-	TRBJ2-1	TRBV6-6	TGTGCCAGCAGTGACGGAACGACCCTCGATGAGCAGTTCTTC	CASSDGTTLDEQFF
few	TRBD1	TRBJ1-5	TRBV19	TGTGCCAGTAGGGCGGGACAGGGGGTCCGCCAGCCCCAGCATTTT	CASRAGQGVRQPQHF
-	-	TRBJ2-3	TRBV15	TGTGCCACCAGCAGAGCGGCGCAGGCCTGGACGCAGTATTTT	CATSRAAQAWTQYF
-	-	TRBJ1-5	TRBV6-5	TGTGCCAGCAGGAGCAGTAATCAGCCCCAGCATTTT	CASRSSNQPQHF
few	-	TRBJ1-1	TRBV29-1	TGCAGCGTTGTTGGTGGGTCGGGGTTTAACACTGAAGCTTTCTTT	CSVVGGSGFNTEAFF
few	-	TRBJ2-3	TRBV14	TGTGCCAGCAGCTCAGGGCCCGACCGTGGGGGCACAGATACGCAGTATTTT	CASSSGPDRGGTDTQYF
few	-	TRBJ1-2	TRBV5-1	TGCGCCAGCAGCTTGGCGGGCCTTTACACCTTC	CASSLAGLYTF
-	-	TRBJ1-2	TRBV19	TGTGCCAGTAGTATCTCCCTGGGAAAAGGTGGCTACACCTTC	CASSISLGKGGYTF
-	TRBD1	TRBJ2-7	TRBV7-2	TGTGCCAGCAGCCTAAAACAGGGGCCAAACTACGAGCAGTACTTC	CASSLKQGPNYEQYF
-	-	TRBJ2-3	TRBV5-1	TGCGCCAGCAGCTTAATGCCCGGCCAGAGAGATACGCAGTATTTT	CASSLMPGQRDTQYF
-	-	TRBJ1-5	TRBV5-8	TGTGCCAGCAGCTCCGCCGGGTATAGCAATCAGCCCCAGCATTTT	CASSSAGYSNQPQHF
-	-	TRBJ1-1	TRBV7-3	TGTGCCAGCAGCCACCTAGGAAGCAATGAAGCTTTCTTT	CASSHLGSNEAFF
once	TRBD1	TRBJ2-7	TRBV11-2	TGTGCCAGCAGTGACAGGGACAACGAGCAGTACTTC	CASSDRDNEQYF
-	-	TRBJ1-1	TRBV25-1	TGTGCCAGCAGTGACACTGAAGCTTTCTTT	CASSDTEAFF
-	-	TRBJ2-7	TRBV19	TGTGCCAGTAGTACCTCTTCAGAGGGCTCCAGGGAGCAGTACTTC	CASSTSSEGSREQYF
once	-	TRBJ1-5	TRBV5-8	TGTGCCAGCAGCCCCAGGGTAAATCAGCCCCAGCATTTT	CASSPRVNQPQHF